A selection of T cell receptor beta chains follows, all from one sample in a study of beta chain features in type 1 diabetes. Generated by immunoSEQ multiplex PCR, the TCRdb table keeps only in-frame clones and is missing some. The profile shows more than 300,000 clones, over 13% of them singletons. The sequenced sample consisted of naive CD4+ T cells from blood. The receptor set was obtained from a woman in her late teens or twenties in good health. The CDR3 runs from the conserved cysteine through the conserved F or W. A D gene is named only where the DNA matches it firmly. Where a row states a size, it is once, few, many or the class of an expanded clone; other rows omit it.

V: TRBV20-1
size: few
D: NA
J: TRBJ1-1
DNA: TGCAGTGCTAGCGAGTTCCGGGAAGCTTTCTTT
CDR3: CSASEFREAFF

V: TRBV6-5
size: NA
D: NA
J: TRBJ2-1
DNA: TGTGCCAGCAGGACTCCGGGACAAGGCTACAATGAGCAGTTCTTC
CDR3: CASRTPGQGYNEQFF

V: TRBV14
size: few
D: NA
J: TRBJ1-2
DNA: TGTGCCAGCAGCCAAGCGTTCTATGGCTACACCTTC
CDR3: CASSQAFYGYTF

V: TRBV6-1
size: NA
D: NA
J: TRBJ2-1
DNA: TGTGCCAGCAGTAGACTTTACAATGAGCAGTTCTTC
CDR3: CASSRLYNEQFF

V: TRBV28
size: NA
D: TRBD2
J: TRBJ2-7
DNA: TGTGCCAGCGGATCAGCGGGAGTGGTCACCTCCTTTGACTACGAGCAGTACTTC
CDR3: CASGSAGVVTSFDYEQYF

V: TRBV5-4
size: NA
D: TRBD2
J: TRBJ2-2
DNA: TGTGCCAGCAGCCTAGCGGGAGGCACCGGGGAGCTGTTTTTT
CDR3: CASSLAGGTGELFF

V: TRBV27
size: NA
D: NA
J: TRBJ2-7
DNA: TGTGCCACCTACCCTCGAGGCGGGCCGCCCGAGCAGTACTTC
CDR3: CATYPRGGPPEQYF

V: TRBV6-1
size: few
D: NA
J: TRBJ1-5
DNA: TGTGCCAGCAGGTCGGGGGTGGACGGCAATCAGCCCCAGCATTTT
CDR3: CASRSGVDGNQPQHF

V: TRBV6-1
size: NA
D: TRBD1
J: TRBJ2-5
DNA: TGTGCCACTACGGACAGGGGTCTCCAAGAGACCCAGTACTTC
CDR3: CATTDRGLQETQYF

V: TRBV18
size: NA
D: NA
J: TRBJ1-2
DNA: TGTGCCAGCTCACCACTGAAGGAGGGAAATGGCTACACCTTC
CDR3: CASSPLKEGNGYTF

V: TRBV10-3
size: NA
D: TRBD1
J: TRBJ2-7
DNA: TGTGCCAGTGGGGACAGGGACTACGAGCAGTACTTC
CDR3: CASGDRDYEQYF

V: TRBV30
size: NA
D: TRBD2
J: TRBJ2-7
DNA: TGTGCCTGGAGTGAAGGGACTAGCGGGAGCTACGAGCAGTACTTC
CDR3: CAWSEGTSGSYEQYF

V: TRBV19
size: NA
D: NA
J: TRBJ2-1
DNA: TGTGCCAGTAGTAGAGGGGGTCCGGGTAATGAGCAGTTCTTC
CDR3: CASSRGGPGNEQFF

V: TRBV25-1
size: NA
D: NA
J: TRBJ1-2
DNA: TGTGCCAGCAGTGAAAGCGGGGCCTGGAGCTACACCTTC
CDR3: CASSESGAWSYTF

V: TRBV15
size: few
D: NA
J: TRBJ1-1
DNA: TGTGCCACCAGCAGAGAGACACTCACGAAGGACACTGAAGCTTTCTTT
CDR3: CATSRETLTKDTEAFF

V: TRBV27
size: NA
D: TRBD2
J: TRBJ2-2
DNA: TGTGCCAGCAGCCGCTTGACTAGCGGGAGTCGGACCGGGGAGCTGTTTTTT
CDR3: CASSRLTSGSRTGELFF

V: TRBV28
size: NA
D: TRBD1
J: TRBJ1-1
DNA: TGTGCCAGCAGGCGGGACAGGGTAAGAACTGAAGCTTTCTTT
CDR3: CASRRDRVRTEAFF

V: TRBV4-1
size: few
D: TRBD1
J: TRBJ2-3
DNA: TGCGCCAGCCAACAGGGGGGAGGAACAGATACGCAGTATTTT
CDR3: CASQQGGGTDTQYF

V: TRBV4-3
size: NA
D: TRBD1
J: TRBJ2-5
DNA: TGCGCCAGCAGCCAGGTGGACAGGTTGATGATGTGGGAGACCCAGTACTTC
CDR3: CASSQVDRLMMWETQYF

V: TRBV25-1
size: few
D: TRBD1
J: TRBJ1-1
DNA: TGTGCCAGCAGCGGGCACAGGGGAACTGAAGCTTTCTTT
CDR3: CASSGHRGTEAFF

V: TRBV18
size: few
D: TRBD1
J: TRBJ2-7
DNA: TGTGCCACTTCACCGGGACAGGGGGCATCCGAGCAGTACTTC
CDR3: CATSPGQGASEQYF

V: TRBV15
size: NA
D: TRBD2
J: TRBJ2-3
DNA: TGTGCCACCAGCTCCGGACTAGCAGCTAGCACAGATACGCAGTATTTT
CDR3: CATSSGLAASTDTQYF

V: TRBV7-2
size: NA
D: NA
J: TRBJ2-7
DNA: TGTGCCAGCAGCTTAATCGGCTACGAGCAGTACTTC
CDR3: CASSLIGYEQYF

V: TRBV27
size: NA
D: TRBD1
J: TRBJ1-2
DNA: TGTGCCAGCAGTGGGTACAGGGGGCATGGCTACACCTTC
CDR3: CASSGYRGHGYTF

V: TRBV29-1
size: NA
D: NA
J: TRBJ1-1
DNA: TGCAGCCACTTGGGGGGCACTGAAGCTTTCTTT
CDR3: CSHLGGTEAFF

V: TRBV7-3
size: NA
D: TRBD2
J: TRBJ2-3
DNA: TGTGCCAGCAGCTTAGGACTGGGACTAGCGGGAGAGGGCACAGATACGCAGTATTTT
CDR3: CASSLGLGLAGEGTDTQYF

V: TRBV5-1
size: few
D: TRBD1
J: TRBJ2-2
DNA: TGCGCCAGCAGCCTCTCCGGGACAGGGGGTGTTGGGGAGCTGTTTTTT
CDR3: CASSLSGTGGVGELFF

V: TRBV15
size: NA
D: NA
J: TRBJ2-3
DNA: TGTGCCACCAGCAGAGCGTCGTCGTGGCCCACCACAGATACGCAGTATTTT
CDR3: CATSRASSWPTTDTQYF

V: TRBV4-1
size: NA
D: NA
J: TRBJ2-3
DNA: TGCGCCAGCAGCCAAGTGGGCCTACTGCAGTATTTT
CDR3: CASSQVGLLQYF

V: TRBV14
size: NA
D: NA
J: TRBJ1-1
DNA: TGTGCCAGCAGCCAAGTGGGGAGCGCTGAAGCTTTCTTT
CDR3: CASSQVGSAEAFF

V: TRBV6-5
size: few
D: TRBD1
J: TRBJ2-7
DNA: TGTGCCAGCAGAGAGACAGGGGTCAACGAGCAGTACTTC
CDR3: CASRETGVNEQYF

V: TRBV28
size: NA
D: TRBD1
J: TRBJ1-2
DNA: TGTGCCAGCAGTTCCCCTCGGACAGGGGCTAACTATGGCTACACCTTC
CDR3: CASSSPRTGANYGYTF

V: TRBV9
size: NA
D: NA
J: TRBJ2-2
DNA: TGTGCCAGCAGCTTGACAGCCCCGAACACCGGGGAGCTGTTTTTT
CDR3: CASSLTAPNTGELFF

V: TRBV30
size: NA
D: NA
J: TRBJ1-2
DNA: TGTGCCTGGGCTATCAACTATGGCTACACCTTC
CDR3: CAWAINYGYTF

V: TRBV30
size: few
D: TRBD2
J: TRBJ2-7
DNA: TGTGCCTGGAGTCTAGCGGGAGACGAGCAGTACTTC
CDR3: CAWSLAGDEQYF

V: TRBV6-5
size: NA
D: TRBD1
J: TRBJ2-7
DNA: TGTGCCAGCCGGACAGGGGGGATCTACGAGCAGTACTTC
CDR3: CASRTGGIYEQYF

V: TRBV9
size: NA
D: TRBD1
J: TRBJ1-1
DNA: TGTGCCAGCAGCGTAGACGCAGGGGGCACTGAAGCTTTCTTT
CDR3: CASSVDAGGTEAFF

V: TRBV6-5
size: NA
D: TRBD1
J: TRBJ1-2
DNA: TGTGCCAGCAGTTACTCTAAGCCAGGGGGCGGGTATGGCTACACCTTC
CDR3: CASSYSKPGGGYGYTF

V: TRBV2
size: few
D: NA
J: TRBJ1-5
DNA: TGTGCCAGCAGTGTTGAGAGCAATCAGCCCCAGCATTTT
CDR3: CASSVESNQPQHF

V: TRBV7-9
size: few
D: TRBD2
J: TRBJ2-5
DNA: TGTGCCAGCAGCTTTGGGACTAACCAAGAGACCCAGTACTTC
CDR3: CASSFGTNQETQYF

V: TRBV30
size: NA
D: TRBD1
J: TRBJ2-3
DNA: TGTGCCTGGAGGGCAGGGGGATATCGCACAGATACGCAGTATTTT
CDR3: CAWRAGGYRTDTQYF

V: TRBV5-1
size: NA
D: NA
J: TRBJ2-7
DNA: TGCGCCAGCAGCTCGGGACATCAGGGTTACGAGCAGTACTTC
CDR3: CASSSGHQGYEQYF

V: TRBV6-5
size: few
D: NA
J: TRBJ2-4
DNA: TGTGCCAGCAGTTCGGACATAAAGGTTCAGTACTTC
CDR3: CASSSDIKVQYF

V: TRBV7-2
size: NA
D: TRBD1
J: TRBJ1-2
DNA: TGTGCCAGCAGCTTAGAAAGGACAGGGCCAGGAGGCTACACCTTC
CDR3: CASSLERTGPGGYTF

V: TRBV28
size: NA
D: NA
J: TRBJ2-1
DNA: TGTGCCAGCACCTCTGTGGGAGCGGGCTACAATGAGCAGTTCTTC
CDR3: CASTSVGAGYNEQFF